A single sample is the source of the 2 T cell receptor beta chains below, sequenced in a study of cytomegalovirus exposure and HLA in healthy donors. PCR employed 60 Vbeta and 13 Jbeta primers. Here immunoSEQ multiplex PCR was the method, and the copy in TCRdb shows in-frame clones only, minus some. The sample includes approximately 130,000 clones, 60% to 85% of them seen just once. Sequencing was done on a sample of PBMCs. The receptors originated from a woman in her forties in good health and CMV-seronegative.

The chain uses TRBV4-1 and TRBJ2-7; 11 bases agree with TRBD2. The CDR3 is 17 residues long. Trimming removed 1 base from V and 2 bases from J; junction bases left unmatched: 7. The germline V gene encodes CDR1 MGHRA and CDR2 YSYEKL. CDR3 bases: TGCGCCAGCAGCCAAGTGGCTAGCGGGAGGAGGACCTACGAGCAGTACTTC. Encoded protein: CASSQVASGRRTYEQYF.

The V and J genes are TRBV25-1 and TRBJ2-1; tentatively, D is TRBD1 (5 bases). CDR3 length: 18 residues. V lost 5 bases and J lost 0, with 20 bases in between. CDR1 and CDR2 from the germline V gene are MGHDK and SYGVNS. The CDR3 DNA sequence: TGTGCCAGCAGTCCTACCCTGGGGCGGATACGCTCCTACAATGAGCAGTTCTTC. Its protein product is CASSPTLGRIRSYNEQFF. The full variable domain, in which reference TRBV25-1 and TRBJ2-1 provide the parts outside the CDR3, is EADIYQTPRYLVIGTGKKITLECSQTMGHDKMYWYQQDPGMELHLIHYSYGVNSTEKGDLSSESTVSRIRTEHFPLTLESARPSHTSQYLCASSPTLGRIRSYNEQFFGPGTRLTVL.